A selection of T cell receptor beta chains follows, all from one sample in a study of CD8 T cells in Susac syndrome. A single record per CDR3 protein comes from TCRdb applying MiXCR to the immunoSEQ multiplex PCR reads. The repertoire has 100,000 to 150,000 distinct CDR3 sequences, 90% to 95% of them found once; the top ten carry roughly 0.087%. The sample taken for sequencing was CD4+ T cells from PBMCs. The receptors come from a human donor in good health. Each CDR3 is given with its conserved first and last residue. A D gene is named only where the DNA matches it firmly. Only some rows state a clone size, as once, few, many or a class for expanded clones.

CDR3,DNA,V,D,size,J
CASRSGQGGSGNTIYF,TGTGCCAGCAGATCCGGACAGGGGGGGTCTGGAAACACCATATATTTT,TRBV6-6,TRBD1,-,TRBJ1-3
CASSRLRDADEAFF,TGTGCCAGCTCACGACTTCGGGACGCCGATGAAGCTTTCTTT,TRBV18,-,-,TRBJ1-1
CSASQPGLGTETQYF,TGCAGTGCTAGTCAACCTGGACTAGGGACAGAGACCCAGTACTTC,TRBV20-1,TRBD2,-,TRBJ2-5
CSVEDWPRGETQYF,TGCAGCGTTGAAGATTGGCCCCGGGGTGAGACCCAGTACTTC,TRBV29-1,-,-,TRBJ2-5
CASSPPAGGPALMDTQYF,TGTGCCAGCTCACCCCCAGCGGGAGGGCCTGCCCTTATGGATACGCAGTATTTT,TRBV18,TRBD2,-,TRBJ2-3
CASSLITESLFF,TGTGCCAGCAGCTTAATCACCGAATCCCTGTTTTTT,TRBV7-2,-,-,TRBJ2-2
CASSLADGANYGYTF,TGTGCCAGCAGCTTAGCCGATGGGGCGAACTATGGCTACACCTTC,TRBV11-2,-,-,TRBJ1-2
CAWIRVIYGYTF,TGTGCCTGGATACGGGTGATTTATGGCTACACCTTC,TRBV30,-,-,TRBJ1-2
CASSERNTEAFF,TGTGCCAGCAGTGAGCGGAACACTGAAGCTTTCTTT,TRBV2,-,few,TRBJ1-1
CASSQAASGPTYEQYF,TGTGCCAGCAGCCAGGCTGCTAGCGGACCCACCTACGAGCAGTACTTC,TRBV3-1,TRBD2,-,TRBJ2-7
CASMGIWVNTEAFF,TGTGCCAGCATGGGGATTTGGGTGAACACTGAAGCTTTCTTT,TRBV7-9,-,-,TRBJ1-1
CSATGLGRPPDTQYF,TGCAGTGCAACGGGACTTGGCCGCCCCCCAGATACGCAGTATTTT,TRBV20-1,-,-,TRBJ2-3
CSVEDRQLGLAGRRELFF,TGCAGCGTTGAAGACCGTCAGCTGGGACTAGCGGGGCGCAGGGAGCTGTTTTTT,TRBV29-1,TRBD2,few,TRBJ2-2
CAWSPGYNQPQHF,TGTGCCTGGTCCCCCGGGTACAATCAGCCCCAGCATTTT,TRBV30,-,few,TRBJ1-5
CASQFGEQETQYF,TGTGCCAGCCAATTCGGGGAACAAGAGACCCAGTACTTC,TRBV2,-,-,TRBJ2-5
CAWSLTGTGVFRPNTIYF,TGTGCCTGGAGCCTGACCGGGACAGGGGTCTTCCGTCCGAACACCATATATTTT,TRBV30,TRBD1,-,TRBJ1-3
CASSPRLAGGQLGEQFF,TGTGCCAGCAGCCCCCGACTAGCGGGAGGCCAGCTCGGTGAGCAGTTCTTC,TRBV9,TRBD2,-,TRBJ2-1
CASSKVGRGHYGYTF,TGTGCCAGCAGCAAAGTAGGCAGGGGCCACTATGGCTACACCTTC,TRBV21-1,-,-,TRBJ1-2